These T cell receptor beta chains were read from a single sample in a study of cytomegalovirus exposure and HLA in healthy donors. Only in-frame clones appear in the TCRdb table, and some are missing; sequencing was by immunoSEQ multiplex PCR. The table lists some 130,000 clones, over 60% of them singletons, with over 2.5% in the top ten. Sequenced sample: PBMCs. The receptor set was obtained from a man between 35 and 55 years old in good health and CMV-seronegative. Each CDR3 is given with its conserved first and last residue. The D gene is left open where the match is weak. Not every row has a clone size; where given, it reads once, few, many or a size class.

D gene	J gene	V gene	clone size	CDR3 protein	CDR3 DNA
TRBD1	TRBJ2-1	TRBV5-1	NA	CASFTGTGGINEQFF	TGCGCCAGTTTCACCGGGACAGGAGGTATCAATGAGCAGTTCTTC
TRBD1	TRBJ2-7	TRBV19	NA	CASSIQLSGQGYEQYF	TGTGCCAGTAGTATACAACTTTCGGGACAGGGCTACGAGCAGTACTTC
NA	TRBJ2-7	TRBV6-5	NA	CASSYSTGTSYEQYF	TGTGCCAGCAGTTACTCGACCGGGACATCCTACGAGCAGTACTTC
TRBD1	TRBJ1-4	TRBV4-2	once	CASSQEGQGANEKLFF	TGTGCCAGCAGCCAAGAGGGACAGGGGGCTAATGAAAAACTGTTTTTT
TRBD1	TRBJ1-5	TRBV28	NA	CASLSPGQGSGQPQHF	TGTGCCAGCCTCTCACCGGGACAGGGCTCGGGTCAGCCCCAGCATTTT
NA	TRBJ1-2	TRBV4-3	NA	CASSLGLAGGGYTF	TGCGCCAGCAGCCTGGGCCTCGCGGGCGGTGGCTACACCTTC
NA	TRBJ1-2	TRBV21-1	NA	CASRVVGGSNYGYTF	TGTGCCAGCAGGGTGGTGGGGGGGTCTAACTATGGCTACACCTTC
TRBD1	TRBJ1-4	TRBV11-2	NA	CASSSTGTNEKLFF	TGTGCCAGCAGCTCGACAGGGACAAATGAAAAACTGTTTTTT
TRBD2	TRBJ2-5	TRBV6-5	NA	CASSPTSGGGETQYF	TGTGCCAGCAGCCCTACTAGCGGGGGAGGGGAGACCCAGTACTTC
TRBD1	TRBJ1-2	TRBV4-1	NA	CASSQDTGGYFGYTF	TGCGCCAGCAGCCAAGATACAGGGGGGTATTTTGGCTACACCTTC
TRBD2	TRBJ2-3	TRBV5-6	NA	CASSLISGRNTQYF	TGTGCCAGCAGCTTGATCAGCGGGAGGAATACGCAGTATTTT
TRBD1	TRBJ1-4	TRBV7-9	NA	CASSTQGGEKLFF	TGTGCCAGCAGCACCCAGGGGGGTGAAAAACTGTTTTTT
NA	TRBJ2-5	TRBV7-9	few	CASSFVDKSETQYF	TGTGCCAGCAGCTTCGTAGACAAGTCAGAGACCCAGTACTTC
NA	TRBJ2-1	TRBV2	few	CASSGLDSYNEQFF	TGTGCCAGCAGTGGGCTGGACAGCTACAATGAGCAGTTCTTC
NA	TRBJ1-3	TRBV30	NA	CAWTGRGYGNTIYF	TGTGCCTGGACCGGCCGGGGATACGGAAACACCATATATTTT
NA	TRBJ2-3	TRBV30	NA	CAWSVRGTGTDTQYF	TGTGCCTGGAGTGTTCGGGGGACCGGCACAGATACGCAGTATTTT
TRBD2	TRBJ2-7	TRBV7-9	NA	CASSPGLAGGEQYF	TGTGCCAGCAGCCCGGGACTAGCGGGAGGCGAGCAGTACTTC
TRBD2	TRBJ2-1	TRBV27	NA	CASSPSGTSYYNEQFF	TGTGCCAGCAGTCCTAGCGGGACGTCGTACTACAATGAGCAGTTCTTC
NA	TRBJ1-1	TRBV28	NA	CASSPGVVDTEAFF	TGTGCCAGCAGCCCCGGGGTGGTGGACACTGAAGCTTTCTTT
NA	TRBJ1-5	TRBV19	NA	CASSIDQGIGQPQHF	TGTGCCAGTAGTATAGATCAGGGGATAGGTCAGCCCCAGCATTTT
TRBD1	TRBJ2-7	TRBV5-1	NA	CASSLVPLSGQSYEQYF	TGCGCCAGCAGCTTGGTTCCCCTCTCGGGACAGTCCTACGAGCAGTACTTC
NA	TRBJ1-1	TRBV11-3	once	CASSFGPSNTEAFF	TGTGCCAGCAGCTTTGGGCCATCGAACACTGAAGCTTTCTTT
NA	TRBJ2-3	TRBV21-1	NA	CASSKSPPRLARAVPAQYF	TGTGCCAGCAGCAAGAGTCCTCCGAGGCTAGCCCGGGCGGTGCCGGCGCAGTATTTT
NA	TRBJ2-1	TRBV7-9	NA	CASSRQGGLAAGQFF	TGTGCCAGCAGCCGCCAGGGAGGCCTCGCTGCCGGGCAGTTCTTC
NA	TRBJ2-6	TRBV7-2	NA	CASSSRGGAGANVLTF	TGTGCCAGCAGCTCAAGGGGCGGGGCCGGGGCCAACGTCCTGACTTTC
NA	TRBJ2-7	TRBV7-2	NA	CASRPQGTSYEQYF	TGTGCCAGCAGACCACAGGGAACCTCCTACGAGCAGTACTTC
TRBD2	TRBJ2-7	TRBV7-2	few	CASSPRARLAGAYEQYF	TGTGCCAGCAGCCCGCGGGCCCGACTAGCGGGGGCCTACGAGCAGTACTTC
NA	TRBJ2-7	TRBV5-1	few	CASSLQGTYEQYF	TGCGCCAGCAGCTTGCAGGGTACCTACGAGCAGTACTTC
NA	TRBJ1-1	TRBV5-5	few	CASSRFQGSETEAFF	TGTGCCAGCAGCCGTTTCCAGGGGTCGGAGACTGAAGCTTTCTTT
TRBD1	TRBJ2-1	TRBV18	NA	CASSPGLGQGLHEQFF	TGTGCCAGCTCACCAGGATTAGGACAGGGGTTACATGAGCAGTTCTTC
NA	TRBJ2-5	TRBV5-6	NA	CASSLQVMKETQYF	TGTGCCAGCAGCCTACAGGTCATGAAGGAGACCCAGTACTTC
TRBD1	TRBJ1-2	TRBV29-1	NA	CSVEEQGAGGYTF	TGCAGCGTTGAGGAACAGGGGGCGGGGGGCTACACCTTC
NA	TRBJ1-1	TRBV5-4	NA	CATQGVGNTEAFF	TGTGCCACCCAGGGTGTCGGAAACACTGAAGCTTTCTTT
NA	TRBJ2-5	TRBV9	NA	CASSVLASGGTSETQYF	TGTGCCAGCAGCGTCCTAGCGTCTGGTGGGACGTCCGAGACCCAGTACTTC
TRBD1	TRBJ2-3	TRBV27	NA	CASSMTGGWDTQYF	TGTGCCAGCAGTATGACAGGGGGCTGGGATACGCAGTATTTT
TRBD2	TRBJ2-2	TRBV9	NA	CASSPSGGAGTGELFF	TGTGCCAGCAGCCCTAGCGGGGGGGCCGGGACCGGGGAGCTGTTTTTT
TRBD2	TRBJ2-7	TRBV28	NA	CASTPRGRAREQYF	TGTGCCAGCACCCCGAGAGGGAGGGCCCGCGAGCAGTACTTC
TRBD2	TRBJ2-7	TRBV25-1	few	CASSAGRATSSGEQYF	TGTGCCAGCAGTGCAGGACGTGCGACTAGCTCGGGAGAGCAGTACTTC
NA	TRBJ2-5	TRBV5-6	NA	CASSFRTAIQETQYF	TGTGCCAGCAGCTTCCGGACAGCAATCCAAGAGACCCAGTACTTC
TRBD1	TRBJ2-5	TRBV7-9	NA	CASSSLPGQEETQYF	TGTGCCAGCAGCTCCCTCCCCGGACAGGAAGAGACCCAGTACTTC
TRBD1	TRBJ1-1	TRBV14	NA	CASSQRQGEMNTEAFF	TGTGCCAGCAGCCAAAGACAGGGAGAAATGAACACTGAAGCTTTCTTT
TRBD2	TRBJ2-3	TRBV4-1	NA	CASSQVGTGGSTDTQYF	TGCGCCAGCAGCCAAGTCGGGACGGGAGGAAGCACAGATACGCAGTATTTT
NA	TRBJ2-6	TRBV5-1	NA	CASSSPGSSGANVLTF	TGCGCCAGCAGCTCCCCGGGGTCCTCTGGGGCCAACGTCCTGACTTTC
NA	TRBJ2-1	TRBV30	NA	CAWSPGVGAWYNEQFF	TGTGCCTGGAGTCCGGGGGTAGGGGCTTGGTACAATGAGCAGTTCTTC
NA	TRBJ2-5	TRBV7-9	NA	CASSLLAETQYF	TGTGCCAGCAGCTTGCTAGCGGAGACCCAGTACTTC
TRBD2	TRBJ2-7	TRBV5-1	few	CASRGLSGGLGEQYF	TGCGCCAGCAGGGGACTTAGCGGGGGCCTCGGCGAGCAGTACTTC
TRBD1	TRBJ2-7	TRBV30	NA	CAWGNRDREDEQYF	TGTGCCTGGGGGAACCGGGACAGGGAGGACGAGCAGTACTTC
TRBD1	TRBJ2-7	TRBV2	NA	CASSVGQGAYEQYF	TGTGCCAGCAGCGTCGGACAGGGGGCGTACGAGCAGTACTTC